Listed here are 13 T cell receptor beta chains from one sample, sequenced in a study of blood T cell repertoires in COVID-19. Method: immunoSEQ multiplex PCR; TCRdb's copy keeps in-frame clones and lacks some. The repertoire holds 130,000 to 150,000 clones, with more than 75% as singletons. Sequenced input: peripheral blood. These receptors came from a woman aged 45-65 years with active or convalescent COVID-19.

This chain uses TRBV5-6 with TRBJ2-3; weak D call: TRBD2 (7 bases). Germline V gene sequence: CDR1 SGHDT, CDR2 YYEEEE. Trimming shortened V by 4 bases and J by 2 bases, and 14 bases separated the two germline ends. This CDR3 comprises 15 residues. The CDR3 DNA is TGTGCCAGCAGCCCGTCGGGGGGCACCACAGATACGCAGTATTTT. This sequence encodes CASSPSGGTTDTQYF.

The chain recombines TRBV7-3 with TRBJ2-7, with 9 bases lining up with TRBD2. The CDR3 spans 15 residues. CDR1 is SGHTA and CDR2 is FQGTGA in the germline V gene. J was trimmed by 7 bases and V by 2 bases; bases with no gene match: 9. The CDR3 spells CASSLEVAGVGEQYF. CDR3 coding DNA: TGTGCCAGCAGCTTAGAGGTAGCGGGAGTGGGGGAGCAGTACTTC.

The chain uses TRBV4-3 and TRBJ1-1; no reliable D call. V dropped 0 bases and J dropped 2 bases, with 7 bases sitting between them. This CDR3 is built from 14 residues. Germline CDR1 and CDR2: LGHNA and YSLEER. As DNA, the CDR3 is TGCGCCAGCAGCCAAGATCGGACTAACACTGAAGCTTTCTTT. Its translation: CASSQDRTNTEAFF.

This chain links TRBV7-3 with TRBJ2-1; 8 nucleotides match TRBD2. CDR3 length equals 12 residues. The junction had 6 bases not matched to a gene; V was cut back by 5 bases and J by 12 bases. Per germline, CDR1 SGHTA and CDR2 FQGTGA. The CDR3 sequence is CASSRERERQFF. The CDR3 DNA follows: TGTGCCAGCAGCCGCGAGCGGGAGAGGCAGTTCTTC.

The rearrangement uses TRBV25-1 and TRBJ1-3, with a tentative D call TRBD1 (5 bases). Germline V gene sequence: CDR1 MGHDK, CDR2 SYGVNS. V was pared by 4 bases and J by 4 bases, with 8 bases between. The CDR3 is made up of 13 amino acids. The CDR3 protein is CASSVGAGNTIYF. CDR3 sequence (DNA): TGTGCCAGCAGTGTAGGGGCCGGAAACACCATATATTTT.

V and J are TRBV4-1 and TRBJ2-1, with D unclear. The V end was cut by 4 bases, the J end by 3 bases, with 13 bases between. Germline lookup yields CDR1 MGHRA and CDR2 YSYEKL. The CDR3 covers 15 residues. CDR3 bases: TGCGCCAGCAGCCTCGGTGGGCTAATCTACAATGAGCAGTTCTTC. The encoded protein is CASSLGGLIYNEQFF.

This chain uses TRBV19 with TRBJ1-4, with TRBD1 matching 7 bases. Germline loops: CDR1 LNHDA, CDR2 SQIVND (reference sequence). CDR3 size: 15 residues. V lost 4 bases and J lost 7; bases outside the gene matches: 9. The CDR3 bases are TGTGCCAGTAGTACATCGACAGGGTTCGGTGAAAAACTGTTTTTT. It codes for CASSTSTGFGEKLFF.

The genes are TRBV6-5 and TRBJ1-2; the D gene is possibly TRBD1 (5 bases). CDR1 is MNHEY, CDR2 SVGAGI, per germline. There are 13 residues in the CDR3. Between the trimmed V and J ends, which lost 6 bases and 6 bases, there was a span of 14 bases. CDR3 bases: TGTGCCAGCAGGGGGGGGTCAGGGAATGGCTACACCTTC. It codes for CASRGGSGNGYTF.

The chain carries TRBV6-1 and TRBJ2-3; D perhaps matches TRBD1 (5 bases). CDR3 length equals 15 residues. The V gene's germline CDR1 is MNHNS and CDR2 SASEGT. Trimming took 2 bases from V and 4 from J, leaving 13 bases between them. Here the CDR3 DNA reads TGTGCCAGCAGTGAACCGGGCCAGGGCGCAGATACGCAGTATTTT. Translation gives CASSEPGQGADTQYF.

Only one count was recorded for this clone. The chain combines TRBV7-2 with TRBJ2-3, with D uncertain. V lost 5 bases and J lost 1, with 13 bases in between. The CDR3 covers 15 residues. Germline lookup yields CDR1 SGHTA and CDR2 FQGNSA. CDR3 nucleotide sequence: TGTGCCAGCAGCCAGAGGAATCGTCGCACAGATACGCAGTATTTT. Translating it yields CASSQRNRRTDTQYF.

The rearrangement joins TRBV19 to TRBJ2-1; 8 nucleotides match TRBD1. CDR1 is LNHDA and CDR2 is SQIVND in the germline V gene (reference sequence). The CDR3 has 14 residues. The V gene end was trimmed by 3 bases and the J gene end by 10 bases; junction bases not matched to a gene: 8. The DNA for the CDR3 is TGTGCCAGTAGTATCCCGACAGGGGCCGCCGAGCAGTTCTTC. Amino acids: CASSIPTGAAEQFF.

The chain is built from TRBV6-5 and TRBJ1-1; possible D gene TRBD1, 6 bases. V was pared by 10 bases and J by 3 bases, with 18 bases between. CDR1 and CDR2 from the germline V gene are MNHEY and SVGAGI. This CDR3 has 14 amino acids. CDR3 coding DNA: TGTGCCACCTCGAGGGGCGAGGGGGACACTGAAGCTTTCTTT. Translated: CATSRGEGDTEAFF.

This clone has more than one count but fewer than ten. For the CDR3, the DNA is TGTGCCAGCAGGACAGGGCCGGGGAATCAGCCCCAGCATTTT. This sequence encodes CASRTGPGNQPQHF. This chain uses TRBV28 with TRBJ1-5; the match to TRBD1 covers 7 bases. Germline CDR1 and CDR2: MDHEN and SYDVKM. J lost 4 bases, V lost 6 bases, and 6 bases had no gene match. CDR3 length: 14 residues.